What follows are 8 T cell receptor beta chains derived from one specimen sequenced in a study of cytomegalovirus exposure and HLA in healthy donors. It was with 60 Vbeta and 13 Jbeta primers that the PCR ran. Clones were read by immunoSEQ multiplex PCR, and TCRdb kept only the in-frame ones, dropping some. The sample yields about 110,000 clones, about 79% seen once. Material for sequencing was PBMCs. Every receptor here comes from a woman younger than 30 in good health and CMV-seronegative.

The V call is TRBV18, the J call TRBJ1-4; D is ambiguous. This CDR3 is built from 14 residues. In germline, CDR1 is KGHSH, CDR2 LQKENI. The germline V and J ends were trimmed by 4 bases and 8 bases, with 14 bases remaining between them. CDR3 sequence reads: CASSQGLGREKLFF. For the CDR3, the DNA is TGTGCCAGCTCACAAGGACTGGGTAGGGAAAAACTGTTTTTT.

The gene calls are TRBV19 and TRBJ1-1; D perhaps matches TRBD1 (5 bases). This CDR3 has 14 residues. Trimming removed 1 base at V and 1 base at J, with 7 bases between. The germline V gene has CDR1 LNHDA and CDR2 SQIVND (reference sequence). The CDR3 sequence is CASSIGRANTEAFF. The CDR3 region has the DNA TGTGCCAGTAGTATAGGCAGGGCGAACACTGAAGCTTTCTTT.

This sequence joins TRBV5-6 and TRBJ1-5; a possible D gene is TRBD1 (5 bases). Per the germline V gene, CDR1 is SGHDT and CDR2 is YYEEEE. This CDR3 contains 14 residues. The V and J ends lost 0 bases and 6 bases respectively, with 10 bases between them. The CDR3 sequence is CASSLAGGGQPQHF. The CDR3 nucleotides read TGTGCCAGCAGCTTGGCCGGGGGAGGTCAGCCCCAGCATTTT.

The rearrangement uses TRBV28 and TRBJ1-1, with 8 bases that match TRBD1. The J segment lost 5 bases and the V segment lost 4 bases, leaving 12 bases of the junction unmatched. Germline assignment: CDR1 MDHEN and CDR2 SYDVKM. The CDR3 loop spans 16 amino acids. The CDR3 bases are TGTGCCAGCAGTTCCGCAGGGACAGGCCTTCGGACTGAAGCTTTCTTT. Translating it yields CASSSAGTGLRTEAFF.

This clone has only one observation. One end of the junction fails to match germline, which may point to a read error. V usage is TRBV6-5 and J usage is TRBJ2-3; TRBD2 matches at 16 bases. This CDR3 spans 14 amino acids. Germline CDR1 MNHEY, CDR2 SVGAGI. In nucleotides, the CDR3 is TGTGCCAGCAGTCCCGGGACTAGCGGGGGGGAGAAGGGATTT. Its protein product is CASSPGTSGGEKGF.

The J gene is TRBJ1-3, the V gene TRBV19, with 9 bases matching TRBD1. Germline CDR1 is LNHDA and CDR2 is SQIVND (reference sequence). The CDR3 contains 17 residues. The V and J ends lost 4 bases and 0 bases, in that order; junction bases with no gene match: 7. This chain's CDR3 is CASSKGGTGFSGNTIYF. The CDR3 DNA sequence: TGTGCCAGTAGTAAGGGGGGGACAGGGTTCTCTGGAAACACCATATATTTT.

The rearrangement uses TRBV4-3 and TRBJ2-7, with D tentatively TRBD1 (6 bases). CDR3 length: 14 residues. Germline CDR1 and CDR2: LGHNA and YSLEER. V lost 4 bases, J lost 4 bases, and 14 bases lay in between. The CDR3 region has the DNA TGCGCCAGCAGCCCGGGAATACAGGGTTACGAGCAGTACGTC. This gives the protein CASSPGIQGYEQYV.

Here the CDR3 reads CASALAGVETQYF. The CDR3 DNA sequence: TGTGCCAGCGCCCTGGCGGGGGTAGAGACCCAGTACTTC. The genes are TRBV6-5 and TRBJ2-5; 7 nucleotides agree with TRBD2. With 8 bases clipped from V and 4 bases from J, the junction kept 7 bases outside the gene matches. The CDR3 is made up of 13 amino acids. Germline V gene sequence: CDR1 MNHEY, CDR2 SVGAGI.